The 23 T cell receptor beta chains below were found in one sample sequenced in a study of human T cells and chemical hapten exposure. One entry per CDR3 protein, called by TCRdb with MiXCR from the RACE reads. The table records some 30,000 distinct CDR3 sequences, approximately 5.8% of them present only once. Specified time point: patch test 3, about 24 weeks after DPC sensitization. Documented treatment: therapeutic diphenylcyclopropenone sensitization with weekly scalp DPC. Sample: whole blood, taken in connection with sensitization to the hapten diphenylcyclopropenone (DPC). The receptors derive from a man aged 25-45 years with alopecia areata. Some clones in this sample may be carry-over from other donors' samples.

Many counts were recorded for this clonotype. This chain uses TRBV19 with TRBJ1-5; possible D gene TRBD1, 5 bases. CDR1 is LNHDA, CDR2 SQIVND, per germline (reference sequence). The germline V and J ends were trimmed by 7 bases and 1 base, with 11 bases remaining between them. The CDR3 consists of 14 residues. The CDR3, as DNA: TGTGCCAGTATTCACAGGTTAAGCAATCAGCCCCAGCATTTT. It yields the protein CASIHRLSNQPQHF.

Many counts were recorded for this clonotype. This CDR3 reads CASSPTRDSYEQYF. As DNA, the CDR3 is TGTGCCAGCAGTCCTACCAGGGATTCCTACGAGCAGTACTTC. V and J are TRBV7-2 and TRBJ2-7; weak D call: TRBD1 (5 bases). V lost 6 bases and J 1 base, leaving 13 bases between the germline ends. The CDR3 has 14 residues. CDR1 and CDR2 (germline): SGHTA, FQGNSA.

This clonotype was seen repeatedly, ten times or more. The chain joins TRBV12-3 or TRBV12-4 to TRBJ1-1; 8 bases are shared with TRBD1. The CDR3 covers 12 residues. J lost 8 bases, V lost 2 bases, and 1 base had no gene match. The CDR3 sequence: CASSLRTGEAFF. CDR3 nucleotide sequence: TGTGCCAGCAGTTTAAGGACAGGGGAAGCTTTCTTT.

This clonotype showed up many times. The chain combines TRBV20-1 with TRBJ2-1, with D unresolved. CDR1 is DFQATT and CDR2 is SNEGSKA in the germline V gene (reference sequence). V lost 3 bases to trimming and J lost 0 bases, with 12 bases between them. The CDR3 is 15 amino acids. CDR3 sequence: CSASGRGSSYNEQFF. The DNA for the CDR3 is TGCAGTGCTAGTGGTCGAGGTAGCTCCTACAATGAGCAGTTCTTC.

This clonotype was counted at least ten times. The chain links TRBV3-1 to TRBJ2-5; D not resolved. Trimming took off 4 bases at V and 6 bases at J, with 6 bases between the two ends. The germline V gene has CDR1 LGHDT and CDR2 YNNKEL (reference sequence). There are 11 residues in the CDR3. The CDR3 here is CASSPGQTQYF. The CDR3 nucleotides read TGTGCCAGCAGCCCTGGCCAGACCCAGTACTTC.

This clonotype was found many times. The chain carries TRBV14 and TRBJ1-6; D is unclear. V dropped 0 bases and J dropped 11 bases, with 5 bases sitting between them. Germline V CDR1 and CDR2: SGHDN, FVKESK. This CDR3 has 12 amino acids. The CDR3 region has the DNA TGTGCCAGCAGCCAAGATCGTCCACCCCTCCACTTT. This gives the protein CASSQDRPPLHF.

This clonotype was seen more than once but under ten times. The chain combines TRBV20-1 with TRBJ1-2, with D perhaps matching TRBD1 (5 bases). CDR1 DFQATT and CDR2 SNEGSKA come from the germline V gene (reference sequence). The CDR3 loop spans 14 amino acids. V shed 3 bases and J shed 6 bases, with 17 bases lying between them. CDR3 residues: CSASGGGKMDGYTF. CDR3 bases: TGCAGTGCTAGTGGTGGGGGGAAGATGGATGGCTACACCTTC.

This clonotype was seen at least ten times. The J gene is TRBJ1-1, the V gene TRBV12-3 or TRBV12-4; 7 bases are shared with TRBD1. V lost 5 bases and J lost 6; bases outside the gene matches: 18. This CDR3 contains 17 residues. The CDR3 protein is CASSPGGLSLGNAEAFF. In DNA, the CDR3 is TGTGCCAGCAGTCCAGGGGGACTTAGTCTAGGAAACGCTGAAGCTTTCTTT.

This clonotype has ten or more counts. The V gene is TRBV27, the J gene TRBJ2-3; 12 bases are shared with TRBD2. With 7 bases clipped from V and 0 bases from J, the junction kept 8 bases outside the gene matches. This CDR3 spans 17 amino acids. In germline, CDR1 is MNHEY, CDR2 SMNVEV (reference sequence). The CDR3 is CASTSRTSGTSTDTQYF. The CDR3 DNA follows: TGTGCCAGCACCTCACGGACTAGCGGGACTAGCACAGATACGCAGTATTTT.

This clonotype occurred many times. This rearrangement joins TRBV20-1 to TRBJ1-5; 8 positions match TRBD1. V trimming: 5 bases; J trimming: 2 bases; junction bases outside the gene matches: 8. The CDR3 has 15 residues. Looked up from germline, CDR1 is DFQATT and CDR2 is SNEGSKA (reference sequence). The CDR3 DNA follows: TGCAGTGCTCTAGGGACAGGATTGGGCAATCAGCCCCAGCATTTT. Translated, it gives CSALGTGLGNQPQHF.

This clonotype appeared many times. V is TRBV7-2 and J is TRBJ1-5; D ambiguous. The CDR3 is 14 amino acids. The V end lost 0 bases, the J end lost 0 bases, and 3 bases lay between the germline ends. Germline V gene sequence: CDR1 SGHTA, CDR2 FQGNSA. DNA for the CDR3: TGTGCCAGCAGCTTAGCCTATAGCAATCAGCCCCAGCATTTT. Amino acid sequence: CASSLAYSNQPQHF.

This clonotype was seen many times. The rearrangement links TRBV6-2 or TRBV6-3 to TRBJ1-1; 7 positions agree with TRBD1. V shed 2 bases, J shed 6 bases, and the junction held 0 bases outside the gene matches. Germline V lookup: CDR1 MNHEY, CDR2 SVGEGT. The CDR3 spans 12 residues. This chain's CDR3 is CASSYGTAEAFF. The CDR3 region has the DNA TGTGCCAGCAGTTACGGGACAGCTGAAGCTTTCTTT.

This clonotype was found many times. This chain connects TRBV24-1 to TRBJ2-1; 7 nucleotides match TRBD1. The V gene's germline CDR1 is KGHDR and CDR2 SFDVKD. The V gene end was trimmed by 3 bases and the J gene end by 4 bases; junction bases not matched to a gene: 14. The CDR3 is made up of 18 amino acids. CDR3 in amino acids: CATSDHPMTGRPYNEQFF. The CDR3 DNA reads TGTGCCACCAGTGATCATCCGATGACAGGGAGACCTTACAATGAGCAGTTCTTC.

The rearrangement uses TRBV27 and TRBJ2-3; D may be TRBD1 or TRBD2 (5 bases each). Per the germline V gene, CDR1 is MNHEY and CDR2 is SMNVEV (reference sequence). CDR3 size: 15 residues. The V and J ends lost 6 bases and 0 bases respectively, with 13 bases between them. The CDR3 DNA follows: TGTGCCAGCAGCCGGGGCGCGTCTAGCACAGATACGCAGTATTTT. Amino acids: CASSRGASSTDTQYF.

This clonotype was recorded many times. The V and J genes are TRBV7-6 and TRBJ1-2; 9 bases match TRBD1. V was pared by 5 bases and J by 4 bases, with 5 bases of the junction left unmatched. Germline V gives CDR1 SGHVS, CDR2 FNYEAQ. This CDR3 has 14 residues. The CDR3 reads CASSPSGQGYGYTF. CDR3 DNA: TGTGCCAGCAGCCCCTCGGGACAGGGCTATGGCTACACCTTC.

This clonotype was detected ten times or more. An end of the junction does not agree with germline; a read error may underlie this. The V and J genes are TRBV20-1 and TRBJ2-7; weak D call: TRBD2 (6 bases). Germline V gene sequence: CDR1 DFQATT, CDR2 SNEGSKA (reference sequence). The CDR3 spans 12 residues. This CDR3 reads CSASGGPYEQYF. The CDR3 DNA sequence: TGCAGTGCTAGCGGGGGACCCTATGAGCAGTACTTC.

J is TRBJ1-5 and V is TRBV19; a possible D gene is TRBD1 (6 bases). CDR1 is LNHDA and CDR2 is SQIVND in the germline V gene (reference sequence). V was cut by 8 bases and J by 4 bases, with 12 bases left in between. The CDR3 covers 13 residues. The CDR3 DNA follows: TGTGCCAGTGCGCCAGGGGCGAATCAGCCCCAGCATTTT. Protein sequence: CASAPGANQPQHF.

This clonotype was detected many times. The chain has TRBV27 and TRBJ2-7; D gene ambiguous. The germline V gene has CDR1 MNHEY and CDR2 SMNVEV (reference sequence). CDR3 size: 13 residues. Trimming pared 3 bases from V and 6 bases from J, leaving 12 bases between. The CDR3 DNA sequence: TGTGCCAGCAGTTTTGGGCCGAAAGGCGAGCAGTACTTC. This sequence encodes CASSFGPKGEQYF.

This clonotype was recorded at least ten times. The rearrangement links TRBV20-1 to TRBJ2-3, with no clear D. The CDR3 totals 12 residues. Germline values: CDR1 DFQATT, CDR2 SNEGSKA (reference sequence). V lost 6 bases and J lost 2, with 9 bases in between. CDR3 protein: CSAHGTTDTQYF. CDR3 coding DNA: TGCAGTGCCCATGGAACCACAGATACGCAGTATTTT.

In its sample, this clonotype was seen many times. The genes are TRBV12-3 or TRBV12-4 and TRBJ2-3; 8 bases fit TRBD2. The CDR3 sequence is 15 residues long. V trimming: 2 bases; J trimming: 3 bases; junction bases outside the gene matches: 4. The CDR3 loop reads CASSLQAGVTDTQYF. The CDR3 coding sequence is TGTGCCAGCAGTTTACAAGCGGGGGTGACAGATACGCAGTATTTT.

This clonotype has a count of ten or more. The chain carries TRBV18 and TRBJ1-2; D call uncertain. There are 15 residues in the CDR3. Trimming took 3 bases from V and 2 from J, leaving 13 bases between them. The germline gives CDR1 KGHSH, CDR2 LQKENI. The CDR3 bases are TGTGCCAGCTCACCCTTTGACGGACCAAACTATGGCTACACCTTC. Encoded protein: CASSPFDGPNYGYTF.

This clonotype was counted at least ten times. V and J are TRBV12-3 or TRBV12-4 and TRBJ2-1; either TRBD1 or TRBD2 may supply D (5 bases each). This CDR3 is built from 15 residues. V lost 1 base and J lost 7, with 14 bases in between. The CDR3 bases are TGTGCCAGCAGTTTAGGGGGCGAGGGGCCAAATGAGCAGTTCTTC. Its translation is CASSLGGEGPNEQFF.

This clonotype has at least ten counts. CDR3 DNA: TGTGCCAGCATCCCGACACAGGGAATTGCCGGGGAGCTGTTTTTT. Translation gives CASIPTQGIAGELFF. This chain connects TRBV27 to TRBJ2-2; tentative D call: TRBD1 (6 bases). Germline V CDR1 and CDR2: MNHEY, SMNVEV (reference sequence). This CDR3 contains 15 residues. Trimming removed 7 bases at V and 6 bases at J, with 18 bases between.